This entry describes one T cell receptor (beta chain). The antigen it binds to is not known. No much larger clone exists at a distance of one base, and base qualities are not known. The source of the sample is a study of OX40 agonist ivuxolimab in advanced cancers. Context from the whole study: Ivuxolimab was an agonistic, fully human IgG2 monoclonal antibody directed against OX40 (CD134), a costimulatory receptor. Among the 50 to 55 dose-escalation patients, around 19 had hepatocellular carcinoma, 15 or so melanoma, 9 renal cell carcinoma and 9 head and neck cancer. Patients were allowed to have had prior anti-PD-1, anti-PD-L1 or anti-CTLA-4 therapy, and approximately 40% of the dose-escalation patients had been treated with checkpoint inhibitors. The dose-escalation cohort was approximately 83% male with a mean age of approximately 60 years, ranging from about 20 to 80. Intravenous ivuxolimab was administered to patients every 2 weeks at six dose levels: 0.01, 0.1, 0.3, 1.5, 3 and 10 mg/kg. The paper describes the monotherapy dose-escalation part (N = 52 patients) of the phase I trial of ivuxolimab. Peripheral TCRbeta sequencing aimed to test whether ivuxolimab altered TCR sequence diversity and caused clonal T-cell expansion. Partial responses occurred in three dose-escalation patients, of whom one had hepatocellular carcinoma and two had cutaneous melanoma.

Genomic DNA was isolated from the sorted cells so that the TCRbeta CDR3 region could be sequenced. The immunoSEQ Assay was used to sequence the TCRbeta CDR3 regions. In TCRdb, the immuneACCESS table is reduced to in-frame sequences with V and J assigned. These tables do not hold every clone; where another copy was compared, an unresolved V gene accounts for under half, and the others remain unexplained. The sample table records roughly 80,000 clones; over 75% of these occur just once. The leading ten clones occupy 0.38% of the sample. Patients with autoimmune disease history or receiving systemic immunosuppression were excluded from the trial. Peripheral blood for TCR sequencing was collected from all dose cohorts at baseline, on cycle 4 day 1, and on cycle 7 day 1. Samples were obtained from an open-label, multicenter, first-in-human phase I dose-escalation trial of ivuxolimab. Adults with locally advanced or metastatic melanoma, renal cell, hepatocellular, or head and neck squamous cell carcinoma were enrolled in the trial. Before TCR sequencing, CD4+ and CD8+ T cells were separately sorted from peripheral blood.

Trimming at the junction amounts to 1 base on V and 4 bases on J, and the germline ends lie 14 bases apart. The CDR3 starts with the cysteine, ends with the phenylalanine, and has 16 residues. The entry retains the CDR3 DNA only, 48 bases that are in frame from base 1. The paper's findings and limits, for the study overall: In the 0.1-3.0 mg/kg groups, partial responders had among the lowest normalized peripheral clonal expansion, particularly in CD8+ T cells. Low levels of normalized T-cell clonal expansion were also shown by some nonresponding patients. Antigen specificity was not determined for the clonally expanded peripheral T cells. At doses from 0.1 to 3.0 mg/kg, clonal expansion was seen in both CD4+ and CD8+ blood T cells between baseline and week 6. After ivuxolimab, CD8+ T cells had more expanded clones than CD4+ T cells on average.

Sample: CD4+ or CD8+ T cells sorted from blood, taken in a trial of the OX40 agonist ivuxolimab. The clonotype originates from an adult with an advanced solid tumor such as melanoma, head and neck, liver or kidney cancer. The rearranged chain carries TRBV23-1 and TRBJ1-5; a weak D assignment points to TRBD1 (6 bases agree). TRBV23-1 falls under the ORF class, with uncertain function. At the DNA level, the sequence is TGCGCCAGCAGTCAATACCCGAGACAGGTAAATCAGCCCCAGCATTTT. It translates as CASSQYPRQVNQPQHF.